Sequencing of this TCR beta chain was carried out in a study of cytomegalovirus exposure and HLA in healthy donors. V was pared by 5 bases and J by 5 bases, with 12 bases between. The CDR3 is made up of 13 amino acids. Germline assignment: CDR1 KGHSH and CDR2 LQKENI. The data were produced by immunoSEQ multiplex PCR, yet TCRdb's version contains in-frame clones alone and is incomplete. The table has fewer than 250,000 clones, over 65% seen once. The receptor was isolated from a woman under 30 in good health and CMV-seronegative. Sequencing used PBMCs. The chain couples TRBV18 to TRBJ1-1; D is unresolved. The CDR3 is CASSELSGTEAFF. For the CDR3, the DNA is TGTGCCAGCTCAGAATTATCGGGGACTGAAGCTTTCTTT.